This T cell receptor beta chain is from a study of cytomegalovirus exposure and HLA in healthy donors. Regarding this clone: What it binds is unknown.

Clones were sequenced by immunoSEQ multiplex PCR, and TCRdb holds only the in-frame ones, with some missing. This table holds around 60,000 clones, 90% to 95% found once. These donors were members of the approximately 120-subject validation cohort, a group separate from the roughly 670-subject first cohort. Germline loops: CDR1 MGHRA, CDR2 YSYEKL. This CDR3 is built from 17 residues. V lost 4 bases and J 0 bases, leaving 15 bases between the germline ends. General study results and limits: A few CMV-associated chains proved CMV antigen-specific in vitro. A classifier reportedly called cytomegalovirus status with high sensitivity and specificity.

This TCR came from a woman under 30 in good health and CMV-seronegative. Sequencing used PBMCs. The chain carries TRBV4-1 and TRBJ2-2, with D possibly being TRBD1 (5 bases). The chain's CDR3 is CASSLKSGQTNTGELFF. For the CDR3, the DNA is TGCGCCAGCAGCCTAAAGTCAGGACAAACGAACACCGGGGAGCTGTTTTTT.